These 30 T cell receptor beta chains were all obtained from the same sample, sequenced in a study of cytomegalovirus exposure and HLA in healthy donors. Primers for the PCR totalled 60 Vbeta and 13 Jbeta. Sequencing used immunoSEQ multiplex PCR; TCRdb keeps in-frame clones, though not all of them. The table has around 99,000 clones, around two thirds seen once. Sequencing was done on a sample of PBMCs. Source of these receptors: a woman in her 40s in good health and CMV-seropositive.

The chain is built from TRBV28 and TRBJ1-2; D is perhaps TRBD1 (5 bases). This CDR3 comprises 14 residues. CDR1 is MDHEN, CDR2 SYDVKM, per germline. The V end was cut by 3 bases, the J end by 1 base, with 9 bases between. The CDR3 protein is CASSLGGDNYGYTF. As DNA, the CDR3 is TGTGCCAGCAGTTTGGGGGGGGATAACTATGGCTACACCTTC.

This rearrangement joins TRBV2 to TRBJ2-2; D is possibly TRBD1 (6 bases). V shed 3 bases and J shed 6 bases, with 8 bases lying between them. The CDR3 totals 13 residues. Germline V gene data show CDR1 as SNHLY and CDR2 as FYNNEI. DNA of the CDR3: TGTGCCAGCAGTGATGGGGGCCCCGGGGAGCTGTTTTTT. This gives the protein CASSDGGPGELFF.

This CDR3 reads CAWSVATGLGYTF. CDR3 in DNA: TGTGCCTGGAGTGTAGCGACGGGGTTAGGCTACACCTTC. The J gene is TRBJ1-2, the V gene TRBV30; D remains ambiguous. The CDR3 spans 13 residues. The V gene lost 0 bases and the J gene lost 8 bases, with 13 bases spanning the gap. The germline gives CDR1 GTSNPN, CDR2 SVGIG (reference sequence).

The chain combines TRBV6-5 with TRBJ2-7, with 9 bases lining up with TRBD2. Germline V gene data show CDR1 as MNHEY and CDR2 as SVGAGI. With V trimmed by 2 bases and J by 5 bases, 4 bases remained unmatched. This CDR3 comprises 14 residues. CDR3 region: CASSYQRGAHEQYF. The DNA of the CDR3 is TGTGCCAGCAGTTACCAGCGGGGGGCCCACGAGCAGTACTTC.

The table lists this clone with a count of one. The identical CDR3 is also encoded by other nucleotide sequences in the sample. This chain uses TRBV6-5 with TRBJ2-5; 8 bases align to TRBD1. Germline CDR1 MNHEY, CDR2 SVGAGI. Losses at the gene ends were 5 bases for V and 1 base for J; bases not matched to a gene: 3. The CDR3 spans 14 residues. The CDR3 DNA is TGTGCCAGCAGTCCCGGACAGGGCCAAGAGACCCAGTACTTC. This sequence encodes CASSPGQGQETQYF.

V gene TRBV30 combines with J gene TRBJ1-4; D is ambiguous. Germline loops: CDR1 GTSNPN, CDR2 SVGIG (reference sequence). V lost 1 base, J lost 3 bases, and 15 bases lay in between. The CDR3 covers 16 residues. CDR3 DNA sequence: TGTGCCTGGAGTGCGGGATTCTCCGAGGCTAATGAAAAACTGTTTTTT. Amino acid sequence: CAWSAGFSEANEKLFF. Filled out from reference TRBV30 and TRBJ1-4, the complete variable domain reads SQTIHQWPATLVQPVGSPLSLECTVEGTSNPNLYWYRQAAGRGLQLLFYSVGIGQISSEVPQNLSASRPQDRQFILSSKKLLLSDSGFYLCAWSAGFSEANEKLFFGSGTQLSVL.

The V call is TRBV7-9, the J call TRBJ1-4, with no clear D. V was cut by 0 bases and J by 7 bases, with 12 bases left in between. The CDR3 sequence is 15 residues long. Germline V gene sequence: CDR1 SEHNR, CDR2 FQNEAQ (reference sequence). DNA for the CDR3: TGTGCCAGCAGCTTAGCGCCGCGGGAGGCTGAAAAACTGTTTTTT. It is translated as CASSLAPREAEKLFF. The entire variable domain, with the rest obtained from reference TRBV7-9 and TRBJ1-4, is as follows: DTGVSQNPRHKITKRGQNVTFRCDPISEHNRLYWYRQTLGQGPEFLTYFQNEAQLEKSRLLSDRFSAERPKGSFSTLEIQRTEQGDSAMYLCASSLAPREAEKLFFGSGTQLSVL.

V is TRBV5-1 and J is TRBJ1-1; maybe TRBD1 (6 bases). The germline CDR1 and CDR2 sequences are SGHRS and YFSETQ. The CDR3 loop spans 14 amino acids. V was shortened by 0 bases and J by 1 base, with 7 bases between the two germline ends. CDR3 protein: CASSLGGGNTEAFF. In DNA form, the CDR3 reads TGCGCCAGCAGCTTGGGAGGGGGGAACACTGAAGCTTTCTTT.

With regard to this clone: Other DNA sequences in this sample translate to the same CDR3. V usage is TRBV5-1 and J usage is TRBJ2-1; 8 bases are shared with TRBD1. The CDR3 spans 15 residues. V shed 2 bases and J 6 bases; nucleotides not matched to a gene: 7. Germline V lookup: CDR1 SGHRS, CDR2 YFSETQ. CDR3 region: CASSLWQGAGNEQFF. In DNA form, the CDR3 reads TGCGCCAGCAGCTTATGGCAGGGGGCGGGCAATGAGCAGTTCTTC.

Only one count was recorded for this clone. The chain employs TRBV19 and TRBJ1-5; 8 nucleotides line up with TRBD1. J gave up 2 bases and V 11 bases, and 14 bases lay outside the gene matches. Germline V lookup: CDR1 LNHDA, CDR2 SQIVND (reference sequence). This CDR3 comprises 16 residues. This CDR3 is CASSGAGGAGNQPQHF. The CDR3 region has the DNA TGTGCCTCTAGTGGGGCAGGGGGCGCGGGCAATCAGCCCCAGCATTTT.

J is TRBJ2-3 and V is TRBV30, with D possibly being TRBD1 (7 bases). The length of the CDR3 is 13 residues. Trimming shortened V by 3 bases and J by 4 bases, and 11 bases separated the two germline ends. CDR1 is GTSNPN, CDR2 SVGIG, per germline (reference sequence). The CDR3 bases are TGTGCCTGGAGGCGGGACAGTTCAGATACGCAGTATTTT. Its translation is CAWRRDSSDTQYF.

The chain employs TRBV6-4 and TRBJ1-1; 7 positions match TRBD1. The CDR3 sequence is 17 residues long. Per germline, CDR1 MRHNA and CDR2 SNTAGT. The V segment lost 2 bases and the J segment 4 bases; nucleotides outside the gene matches: 13. Here the CDR3 DNA reads TGTGCCAGCAGTGACCGCAGACAAAGACAGGGTAGCACTGAAGCTTTCTTT. It encodes CASSDRRQRQGSTEAFF.

This clone was found once. This rearrangement joins TRBV6-1 to TRBJ2-5, with a weak D call TRBD1 (6 bases). V lost 4 bases to trimming and J lost 5 bases, with 14 bases between them. This CDR3 has 14 residues. Germline CDR1 MNHNS, CDR2 SASEGT. CDR3 sequence: CASSALRGRETQYF. The CDR3 DNA follows: TGTGCCAGCAGTGCCCTCAGGGGCCGCGAGACCCAGTACTTC.

Only a few counts were recorded for this clone. The V and J genes are TRBV30 and TRBJ2-2, with D possibly matching TRBD2 (7 bases). V lost 2 bases to trimming and J lost 2 bases, with 12 bases between them. CDR3 length equals 15 residues. CDR1 is GTSNPN, CDR2 SVGIG, per germline (reference sequence). The CDR3 is CAWSKGGANTGELFF. CDR3 coding DNA: TGTGCCTGGAGTAAGGGGGGGGCAAACACCGGGGAGCTGTTTTTT.

The V gene is TRBV7-6, the J gene TRBJ1-5, with a weak D call TRBD1 (6 bases). Trimming removed 1 base from V and 2 bases from J, with 9 bases in between. Germline values: CDR1 SGHVS, CDR2 FNYEAQ. The CDR3 has 15 amino acids. CDR3 sequence (DNA): TGTGCCAGCAGCTTAGGCTGGGGGCGCAATCAGCCCCAGCATTTT. This codes for CASSLGWGRNQPQHF. The full variable domain, rest sourced from reference TRBV7-6 and TRBJ1-5, is GAGVSQSPRYKVTKRGQDVALRCDPISGHVSLYWYRQALGQGPEFLTYFNYEAQQDKSGLPNDRFSAERPEGSISTLTIQRTEQRDSAMYRCASSLGWGRNQPQHFGDGTRLSIL.

This chain joins TRBV27 and TRBJ2-7, with D unresolved. CDR1 and CDR2 from the germline V gene are MNHEY and SMNVEV (reference sequence). V shed 1 base and J shed 6 bases, with 10 bases lying between them. The CDR3 length is 13 residues. This chain's CDR3 is CASSLYEFSEQYF. In DNA, the CDR3 is TGTGCCAGCAGTTTATACGAGTTCTCCGAGCAGTACTTC.

This clone was picked up one time. The CDR3 DNA sequence: TGTGCCAGCAGCTTAGGGACAGGGACTAATTCACCCCTCCACTTT. Translating gives CASSLGTGTNSPLHF. The chain links TRBV13 to TRBJ1-6; 7 bases are shared with TRBD1. This CDR3 region has 15 residues. Germline loops: CDR1 PRHDT, CDR2 FYEKMQ (reference sequence). The junction had 2 bases not matched to a gene; V was cut back by 0 bases and J by 6 bases.

This chain's CDR3 is CAWSVPGGSNTGELFF. The CDR3 coding sequence is TGTGCCTGGAGTGTACCGGGGGGCTCGAACACCGGGGAGCTGTTTTTT. This rearrangement joins TRBV30 to TRBJ2-2; D is perhaps TRBD2 (7 bases). This CDR3 has 16 amino acids. The germline V gene has CDR1 GTSNPN and CDR2 SVGIG (reference sequence). Trimming removed 0 bases from V and 0 bases from J, with 11 bases in between.

This chain's CDR3 is CASSPGGFSEAFF. Here the CDR3 DNA reads TGTGCCAGCTCACCCGGGGGGTTCTCTGAAGCTTTCTTT. This chain connects TRBV18 to TRBJ1-1, with a possible D match to TRBD1 (5 bases). The CDR3 spans 13 residues. The V end was cut by 3 bases, the J end by 6 bases, with 11 bases between. Per germline, CDR1 KGHSH and CDR2 LQKENI.

V is TRBV2 and J is TRBJ2-2, with D possibly being TRBD1 (6 bases). CDR1 and CDR2 (germline): SNHLY, FYNNEI. The CDR3 contains 17 residues. Trimming left V 1 base short and J 2 bases short, with 14 bases between. CDR3 coding DNA: TGTGCCAGCAGTGAAGGCAAAGGACAGCTTAACACCGGGGAGCTGTTTTTT. It encodes CASSEGKGQLNTGELFF.

V usage is TRBV6-1 and J usage is TRBJ1-5, with D possibly matching TRBD1 (5 bases). CDR3 length: 15 amino acids. V was shortened by 6 bases and J by 0 bases, with 12 bases between the two germline ends. The germline V gene encodes CDR1 MNHNS and CDR2 SASEGT. CDR3 residues: CASRRQLDSNQPQHF. In DNA form, the CDR3 reads TGTGCCAGCAGGAGACAGTTGGATAGCAATCAGCCCCAGCATTTT.

This clone was counted only a few times. The chain has TRBV2 and TRBJ2-7, with a weak D call TRBD1 (7 bases). V lost 2 bases, J lost 6 bases, and 17 bases lay in between. Germline V gene data show CDR1 as SNHLY and CDR2 as FYNNEI. The CDR3 sequence is 15 residues long. The DNA of the CDR3 is TGTGCCAGCAGTGAAATTGGATGGCGGGACAGCGAGCAGTACTTC. Residues: CASSEIGWRDSEQYF.

The chain is built from TRBV7-6 and TRBJ2-1, with 7 bases aligning to TRBD2. With 2 bases clipped from V and 3 bases from J, the junction kept 4 bases outside the gene matches. Per the germline V gene, CDR1 is SGHVS and CDR2 is FNYEAQ. The CDR3 consists of 15 residues. CDR3 nucleotide sequence: TGTGCCAGCAGCTTACAAGCGGGGAGCTACAATGAGCAGTTCTTC. It is translated as CASSLQAGSYNEQFF.

The DNA for the CDR3 is TGCGCCAGCAGCCCTACACAGGGCCTTAATGAAAAACTGTTTTTT. The encoded protein is CASSPTQGLNEKLFF. V usage is TRBV4-1 and J usage is TRBJ1-4; weak D call: TRBD1 (6 bases). The germline gives CDR1 MGHRA, CDR2 YSYEKL. CDR3 length: 15 residues. The V and J ends lost 4 bases and 4 bases respectively, with 13 bases between them.

The chain employs TRBV6-5 and TRBJ2-1, with TRBD2 matching over 9 bases. Germline CDR1 MNHEY, CDR2 SVGAGI. J gave up 6 bases and V 7 bases, and 10 bases lay outside the gene matches. There are 15 residues in the CDR3. CDR3 DNA sequence: TGTGCCAGCACCCCAGCGGGGGGCGGGACCAATGAGCAGTTCTTC. It yields the protein CASTPAGGGTNEQFF.

This chain joins TRBV6-5 and TRBJ2-7; 8 bases are shared with TRBD2. This CDR3 is built from 15 residues. The V and J ends lost 4 bases and 7 bases, in that order; junction bases with no gene match: 12. Germline V gives CDR1 MNHEY, CDR2 SVGAGI. In DNA, the CDR3 is TGTGCCAGCAGTTTACCGGGACTAGGGAGGGGGGAGCAGTACTTC. Translated, it gives CASSLPGLGRGEQYF.

This chain connects TRBV29-1 to TRBJ2-2; 7 bases match TRBD1. Per the germline V gene, CDR1 is SQVTM and CDR2 is ANQGSEA. The ends lost 4 bases at V and 0 bases at J; junction bases unmatched: 8. The CDR3 extends over 16 amino acids. CDR3 in DNA: TGCAGCGTTGGAACCCGACAGGGCACGAACACCGGGGAGCTGTTTTTT. It is translated as CSVGTRQGTNTGELFF.

The CDR3 spells CASRQTGLAYEQYF. As DNA, the CDR3 is TGTGCCAGCAGACAAACGGGACTAGCTTACGAGCAGTACTTC. The chain carries TRBV6-6 and TRBJ2-7; 9 bases match TRBD2. The CDR3 sequence is 14 residues long. The germline V gene encodes CDR1 MNHNY and CDR2 SVGAGI (reference sequence). The V gene end was trimmed by 6 bases and the J gene end by 4 bases; junction bases not matched to a gene: 7.

This clone showed up just a few times. The V call is TRBV30, the J call TRBJ2-1; TRBD2 agrees at 11 bases. Per the germline V gene, CDR1 is GTSNPN and CDR2 is SVGIG (reference sequence). There are 15 residues in the CDR3. J lost 4 bases, V lost 4 bases, and 6 bases had no gene match. The DNA for the CDR3 is TGTGCCTGGAAAGTAGCGGGGGGGCTGTACAATGAGCAGTTCTTC. Its protein is CAWKVAGGLYNEQFF.

This clone was counted a few times. The chain combines TRBV5-1 with TRBJ1-1; D not resolved. V was shortened by 0 bases and J by 5 bases, with 11 bases between the two germline ends. Germline CDR1 and CDR2: SGHRS and YFSETQ. This CDR3 region has 14 residues. The CDR3 DNA reads TGCGCCAGCAGCTTGGGAACGAGGGAGACTGAAGCTTTCTTT. Protein sequence: CASSLGTRETEAFF. The full variable domain, rest sourced from reference TRBV5-1 and TRBJ1-1, is KAGVTQTPRYLIKTRGQQVTLSCSPISGHRSVSWYQQTPGQGLQFLFEYFSETQRNKGNFPGRFSGRQFSNSRSEMNVSTLELGDSALYLCASSLGTRETEAFFGQGTRLTVV.